This is a list of T cell receptor beta chains from one sample in a study of Ad26.COV2.S vaccination and SARS-CoV-2 variants. The table came from immunoSEQ multiplex PCR; TCRdb's copy has only in-frame clones and leaves some out. The table records roughly 700,000 clones, more than 70% of them present only once. This sample comprised peripheral blood, obtained in a trial of Ad26.COV2.S vaccine versus placebo. The receptor source for this set is a person between 18 and 65 years old who received the Ad26.COV2.S COVID-19 vaccine or a placebo. The CDR3 runs from the conserved cysteine through the conserved F or W. The D gene is left open where the match is weak. Expanded clones are given a class, and other clones once, few, many or no size at all.

DNA,CDR3,size,V,D,J
TGCGCCAGCAGTCCCATCGGCTGCGAGGGACCGAACACTGAAGCTTTCTTT,CASSPIGCEGPNTEAFF,NA,TRBV23-1,NA,TRBJ1-1
TGTGCCAGCAGCTTATCGAGGAGTTCCTACAATGAGCAGTTCTTC,CASSLSRSSYNEQFF,NA,TRBV7-2,NA,TRBJ2-1
TGTGCCACCAGCAGAGCGCAAGCAGATACGCAGTATTTT,CATSRAQADTQYF,once,TRBV15,NA,TRBJ2-3
TGTGCCACCAGTGACAAGACAGGGGGCGATTATCAGCCCCAGCATTTT,CATSDKTGGDYQPQHF,NA,TRBV24-1,TRBD1,TRBJ1-5
TGCGCCAGCAGCGCCGGACCCACAGATACGCAGTATTTT,CASSAGPTDTQYF,NA,TRBV5-1,NA,TRBJ2-3
TGTGCCAGCAGCCAAGACCCGGGACAGGGTTGGCACGAGCAGTACTTC,CASSQDPGQGWHEQYF,NA,TRBV3-1/TRBV3-2,TRBD1,TRBJ2-7
TGTGCCACCATGGGGAGGTTGGGGGAAAAACTGTTTTTT,CATMGRLGEKLFF,NA,TRBV15,NA,TRBJ1-4
TGCAGCGTCGGGAGGGTCCAGGCGGCCTACAATGAGCAGTTCTTC,CSVGRVQAAYNEQFF,NA,TRBV29-1,TRBD2,TRBJ2-1
TGTGCCAGTAAAAGCGGGAGCGCGGGCAAAAACATTCAGTACTTC,CASKSGSAGKNIQYF,NA,TRBV27,TRBD2,TRBJ2-4
TGTGCCAGCTCACCATGGGAAGGGACCTACAATGAGCAGTTCTTC,CASSPWEGTYNEQFF,NA,TRBV18,NA,TRBJ2-1
TGCAGCGTTGCAGGGACTAGCAACACCGGGGAGCTGTTTTTT,CSVAGTSNTGELFF,NA,TRBV29-1,TRBD2,TRBJ2-2
TGTGCCAGCAGCTTAGCGGAAGTCACTGAAGCTTTCTTT,CASSLAEVTEAFF,NA,TRBV7-9,NA,TRBJ1-1
TGCAGTGCTAGTAGTGGTATTCTAAACACCGGGGAGCTGTTTTTT,CSASSGILNTGELFF,NA,TRBV20-1,NA,TRBJ2-2
TGTGCCTGGAGTGCCGGGGGGAGCTATGGCTACACCTTC,CAWSAGGSYGYTF,NA,TRBV30,NA,TRBJ1-2
TGCGCCAGCAGCTTGGGGGGTACAGATACGCAGTATTTT,CASSLGGTDTQYF,NA,TRBV5-1,NA,TRBJ2-3
TGTGCCAGCGGGGCGAGGGGATATAATCAGCCCCAGCATTTT,CASGARGYNQPQHF,once,TRBV6-5,NA,TRBJ1-5
TGCGCCAGCAGACTAGGGACAGTTAATGAAAAACTGTTTTTT,CASRLGTVNEKLFF,few,TRBV5-1,TRBD1,TRBJ1-4
TGCGCCAGCAGCTTCGGGGGGAGTGGTTACGAGCAGTACTTC,CASSFGGSGYEQYF,few,TRBV5-1,TRBD2,TRBJ2-7
TGTGCCAGCAGCCAGAGTTGGGCGGTTAGCCTTGGCTACGAGCAGTACTTC,CASSQSWAVSLGYEQYF,NA,TRBV3-1/TRBV3-2,NA,TRBJ2-7
TGTGCCAGCAGTAGCACACAGGTGGGCGGCAATCAGCCCCAGCATTTT,CASSSTQVGGNQPQHF,NA,TRBV5-6,NA,TRBJ1-5
TGTGCCAGCAGCCCGGACAGGGCCATCGGCTACACCTTC,CASSPDRAIGYTF,NA,TRBV7-9,TRBD1,TRBJ1-2
TGCGCCAGCAGCCAAGATATGCGGGGGGGACAAGAGACCCAGTACTTC,CASSQDMRGGQETQYF,NA,TRBV4-3,TRBD2,TRBJ2-5
TGTGCCAGCAGCTCTTTGCCGGGACAGGGGACCTACGAGCAGTACTTC,CASSSLPGQGTYEQYF,NA,TRBV7-9,TRBD1,TRBJ2-7
TGTGCCACCAGCAGAAGTGGTTGGGCAGATACGCAGTATTTT,CATSRSGWADTQYF,NA,TRBV15,NA,TRBJ2-3
TGTGCCAGCGGTCGGGAGTTAAACACTGAAGCTTTCTTT,CASGRELNTEAFF,NA,TRBV6-5,NA,TRBJ1-1
TGTGCCAGTAGTTCCGGGACAGGGTCCTACCTTAGCTCCTACGAGCAGTACTTC,CASSSGTGSYLSSYEQYF,NA,TRBV19,TRBD1,TRBJ2-7
TGTGCCAGCAGCCCCCATGTCACCGGGGAGCTGTTTTTT,CASSPHVTGELFF,NA,TRBV3-1/TRBV3-2,NA,TRBJ2-2
TGTGCAAGTCGCTGCCTACTAGCGTGGGGCTCCTACAATGAGCAGTTCTTC,CASRCLLAWGSYNEQFF,NA,TRBV12-2,NA,TRBJ2-1
TGTGCCAGCAGTTTACGGCCGACCTGGGATTCACCCCTCCACTTT,CASSLRPTWDSPLHF,NA,TRBV27,NA,TRBJ1-6
TGTGCCAGCTCAAGCGTTCAGGGTATACAATCACCCCTCCACTTT,CASSSVQGIQSPLHF,NA,TRBV18,NA,TRBJ1-6
TGTGCCAGCAGCTCACCCCCCCTACTCCTTGGGGGTGAGCAGTTCTTC,CASSSPPLLLGGEQFF,once,TRBV5-4,NA,TRBJ2-1
TGTGCCACCGCCAAACAGCCCCAGCATTTT,CATAKQPQHF,NA,TRBV24-1,NA,TRBJ1-5
TGTGCCTGGACCCCTTTGAACACTGAAGCTTTCTTT,CAWTPLNTEAFF,few,TRBV30,NA,TRBJ1-1
TGTGCCAGCAGTTTAATTGCTGAAGCTTTCTTT,CASSLIAEAFF,NA,TRBV2,NA,TRBJ1-1
TGTGCCAGCCTAGGCGGGAACACTGAAGCTTTCTTT,CASLGGNTEAFF,NA,TRBV10-3,NA,TRBJ1-1
TGTGCCACCAGCAGAGGGGGGACTAGCGGACAAGGGGTCTACGAGCAGTACTTC,CATSRGGTSGQGVYEQYF,NA,TRBV15,TRBD2,TRBJ2-7
TGTGCCTGGAGGCCGGGACAGCATAATTCACCCCTCCACTTT,CAWRPGQHNSPLHF,NA,TRBV30,TRBD1,TRBJ1-6
TGCAGCGTCCGAGAGGGGGGAGCCGGGGAGCTGTTTTTT,CSVREGGAGELFF,NA,TRBV29-1,NA,TRBJ2-2
TGTGCCACCAGCAGAGATTATTTAAGACAGGGGGCCAGGGATGAGCAGTTCTTC,CATSRDYLRQGARDEQFF,once,TRBV15,TRBD1,TRBJ2-1
TGTGCCAGCAGCCGAACTGGGGCCAACGTCCTGACTTTC,CASSRTGANVLTF,NA,TRBV28,NA,TRBJ2-6
TGTGCCAGCAGCCCCCTCGATACGCAGTATTTT,CASSPLDTQYF,NA,TRBV11-2,NA,TRBJ2-3
TGTGCCATCCGACAGGCGGCAGATAATTCACCCCTCCACTTT,CAIRQAADNSPLHF,once,TRBV10-3,NA,TRBJ1-6
TGTGCCAGCAGTCGACAGGGGACTAATAGCAATCAGCCCCAGCATTTT,CASSRQGTNSNQPQHF,NA,TRBV6-6,TRBD1,TRBJ1-5
TGTGCCAGCAGCAGGACACTGAACACTGAAGCTTTCTTT,CASSRTLNTEAFF,NA,TRBV6-6,NA,TRBJ1-1